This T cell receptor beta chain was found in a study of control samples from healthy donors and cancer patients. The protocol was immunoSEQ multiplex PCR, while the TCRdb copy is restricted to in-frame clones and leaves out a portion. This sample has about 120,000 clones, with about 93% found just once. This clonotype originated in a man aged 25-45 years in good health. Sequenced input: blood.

The CDR3 DNA reads TGTGCCAGCAGCTTAAGGGCACCGTCAGGGGGCTCTGGAAACACCATATATTTT. Translated: CASSLRAPSGGSGNTIYF. The chain joins TRBV11-2 to TRBJ1-3, with 7 bases matching TRBD1. This CDR3 spans 18 amino acids. V dropped 2 bases and J dropped 0; count of bases not matched to a gene: 10. CDR1 SGHAT and CDR2 FQNNGV come from the germline V gene.